This TCR beta chain came from a study of blood T cell repertoires in COVID-19. As processed by the authors: Reference gene primer amplification gave nucleated cell count estimates. Some clones are missing from TCRdb's copy, which holds only in-frame ones; the method was immunoSEQ multiplex PCR. That table gives V, J and clone size, and the DNA gave D and trimming. This sample has fewer than 250,000 clones, with approximately 90% found just once. V lost 5 bases, J lost 5 bases, and 7 bases stayed unmatched. Germline CDR1 ENHRY, CDR2 SYGVKD. The length of the CDR3 is 14 residues. Participants were aged about 18 to 100 years from around 25 US areas.

The clonotype originates from a woman aged 35 to 49 in a cohort exposed to, infected with or recovered from COVID-19 (not recorded which). The chain couples TRBV10-3 to TRBJ1-1; 8 bases are shared with TRBD1. The sequenced material came from PBMCs or T cells enriched from blood (not recorded which). CDR3: CAISRDRGRTEAFF. CDR3 bases: TGTGCCATCAGTCGCGACAGGGGAAGGACTGAAGCTTTCTTT.